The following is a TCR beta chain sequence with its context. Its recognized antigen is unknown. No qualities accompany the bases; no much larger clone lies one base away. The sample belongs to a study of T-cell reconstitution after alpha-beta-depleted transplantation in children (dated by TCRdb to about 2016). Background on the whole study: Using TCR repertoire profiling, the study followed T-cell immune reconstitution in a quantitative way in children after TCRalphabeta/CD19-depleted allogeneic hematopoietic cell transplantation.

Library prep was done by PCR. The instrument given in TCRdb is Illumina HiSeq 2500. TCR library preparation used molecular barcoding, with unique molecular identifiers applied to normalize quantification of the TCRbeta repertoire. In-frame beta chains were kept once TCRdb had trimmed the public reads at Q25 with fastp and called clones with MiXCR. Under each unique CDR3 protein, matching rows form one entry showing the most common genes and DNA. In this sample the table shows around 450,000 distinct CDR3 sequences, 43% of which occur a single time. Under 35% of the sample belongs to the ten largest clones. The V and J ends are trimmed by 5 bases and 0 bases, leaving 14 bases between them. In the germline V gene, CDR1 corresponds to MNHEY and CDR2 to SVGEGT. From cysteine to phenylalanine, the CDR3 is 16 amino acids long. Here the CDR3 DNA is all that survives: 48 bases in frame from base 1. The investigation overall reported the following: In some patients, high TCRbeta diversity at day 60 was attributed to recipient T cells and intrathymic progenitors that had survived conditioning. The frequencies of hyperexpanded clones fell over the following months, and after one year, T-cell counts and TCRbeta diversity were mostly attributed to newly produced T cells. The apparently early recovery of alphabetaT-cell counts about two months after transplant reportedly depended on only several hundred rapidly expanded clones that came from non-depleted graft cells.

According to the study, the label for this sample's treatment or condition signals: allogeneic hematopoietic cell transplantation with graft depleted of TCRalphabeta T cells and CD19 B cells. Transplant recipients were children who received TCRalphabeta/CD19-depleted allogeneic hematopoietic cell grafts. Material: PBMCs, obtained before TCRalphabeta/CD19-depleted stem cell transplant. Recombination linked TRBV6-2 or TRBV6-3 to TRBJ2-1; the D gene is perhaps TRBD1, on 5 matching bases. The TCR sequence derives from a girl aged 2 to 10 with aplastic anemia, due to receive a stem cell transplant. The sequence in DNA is TGTGCCAGCAGTCAGTCGACAGCCTACTCCTACAATGAGCAGTTCTTC. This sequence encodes CASSQSTAYSYNEQFF.